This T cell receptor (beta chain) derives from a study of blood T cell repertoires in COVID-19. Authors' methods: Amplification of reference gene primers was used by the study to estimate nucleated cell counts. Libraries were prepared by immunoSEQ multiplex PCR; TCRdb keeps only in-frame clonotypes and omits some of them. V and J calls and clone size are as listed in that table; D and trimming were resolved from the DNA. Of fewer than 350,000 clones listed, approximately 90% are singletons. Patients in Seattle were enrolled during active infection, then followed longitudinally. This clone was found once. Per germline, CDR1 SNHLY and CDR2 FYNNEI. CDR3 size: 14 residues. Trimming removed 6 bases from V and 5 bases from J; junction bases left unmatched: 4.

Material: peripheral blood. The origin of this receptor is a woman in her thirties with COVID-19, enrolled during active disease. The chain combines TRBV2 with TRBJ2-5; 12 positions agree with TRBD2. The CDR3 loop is CASRTSGGAETQYF. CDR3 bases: TGTGCCAGCAGGACTAGCGGGGGAGCCGAGACCCAGTACTTC.